These T cell receptor beta chains were read from a single sample in a study of blood T cell repertoires in COVID-19. Some clones are missing from TCRdb's copy, which holds only in-frame ones; the method was immunoSEQ multiplex PCR. The sample has about 82,000 clones; roughly 78% are singletons. Material: peripheral blood. Receptors were obtained from a man aged 60 to 69 with COVID-19, enrolled during active disease. Both conserved end residues are part of each CDR3. Fields, in order: J gene, D gene, V gene, clone size, CDR3 length, CDR3 protein, CDR3 DNA. A D gene is named only where the DNA matches it firmly. A row's size may be missing; if present it is once, few, many or a size class.

J: TRBJ1-2; D: .; V: TRBV7-6; size: once; length: 11; CDR3: CASSSRGGYTF; DNA: TGTGCCAGCAGCTCCCGAGGTGGCTACACCTTC
J: TRBJ2-7; D: .; V: TRBV29-1; size: .; length: 13; CDR3: CSAAPSGIYEQYF; DNA: TGCAGCGCTGCCCCGTCAGGGATCTACGAGCAGTACTTC
J: TRBJ2-7; D: TRBD1; V: TRBV5-8; size: .; length: 15; CDR3: CASSTFGTGGDEQYF; DNA: TGTGCCAGCAGCACCTTCGGGACAGGGGGCGACGAGCAGTACTTC
J: TRBJ2-7; D: TRBD1; V: TRBV13; size: .; length: 17; CDR3: CASSFSRDRGRRDEQYF; DNA: TGTGCCAGCAGCTTCAGCCGGGACAGGGGACGAAGAGACGAGCAGTACTTC
J: TRBJ1-1; D: .; V: TRBV3-1/TRBV3-2; size: few; length: 12; CDR3: CASSQAGTEAFF; DNA: TGTGCCAGCAGCCAAGCCGGCACTGAAGCTTTCTTT
J: TRBJ1-2; D: .; V: TRBV5-1; size: .; length: 16; CDR3: CASSLEGRGRNSDYTF; DNA: TGCGCCAGCAGCTTGGAAGGAAGGGGAAGGAATTCTGACTACACCTTC
J: TRBJ1-5; D: TRBD1; V: TRBV15; size: .; length: 15; CDR3: CATSRDRTGRQPQHF; DNA: TGTGCCACCAGCAGAGATAGGACAGGGAGACAGCCCCAGCATTTT
J: TRBJ2-2; D: TRBD2; V: TRBV6-5; size: .; length: 15; CDR3: CASSTPSGRAGELFF; DNA: TGTGCCAGCAGTACCCCTAGCGGGAGGGCCGGGGAGCTGTTTTTT
J: TRBJ2-5; D: TRBD2; V: TRBV9; size: .; length: 16; CDR3: CASSASGRAGLETQYF; DNA: TGTGCCAGCAGCGCGAGCGGGAGGGCCGGTCTAGAGACCCAGTACTTC
J: TRBJ2-3; D: .; V: TRBV9; size: .; length: 20; CDR3: CASSVAQRRISQAGGDTQYF; DNA: TGTGCCAGCAGCGTAGCCCAGCGTAGGATAAGCCAAGCCGGGGGAGATACGCAGTATTTT
J: TRBJ2-7; D: TRBD2; V: TRBV9; size: .; length: 14; CDR3: CASSALAGGYEQYF; DNA: TGTGCCAGCAGCGCCCTAGCGGGAGGCTACGAGCAGTACTTC
J: TRBJ1-6; D: .; V: TRBV27; size: .; length: 15; CDR3: CASRRTLGQGTPLHF; DNA: TGTGCCAGCAGACGGACCCTCGGGCAGGGAACACCCCTCCACTTT
J: TRBJ2-7; D: .; V: TRBV5-5; size: .; length: 15; CDR3: CASSLRVTSTYEQYF; DNA: TGTGCCAGCAGCTTGAGGGTAACTAGCACCTACGAGCAGTACTTC
J: TRBJ2-2; D: .; V: TRBV5-1; size: once; length: 11; CDR3: CASSLSGELFF; DNA: TGCGCCAGCAGCTTGTCGGGGGAGCTGTTTTTT
J: TRBJ1-6; D: TRBD1; V: TRBV6-4; size: many; length: 15; CDR3: CASSNTGDGNSPLHF; DNA: TGTGCCAGCAGCAATACAGGGGATGGTAATTCACCCCTCCACTTT
J: TRBJ2-2; D: .; V: TRBV7-3; size: .; length: 14; CDR3: CASSFGGTTGELFF; DNA: TGTGCCAGCAGCTTTGGCGGGACTACCGGGGAGCTGTTTTTT
J: TRBJ2-2; D: TRBD2; V: TRBV5-1; size: .; length: 17; CDR3: CASSLAGGGRRTGELFF; DNA: TGCGCCAGCAGCTTGGCCGGAGGCGGGAGGCGGACCGGGGAGCTGTTTTTT
J: TRBJ1-2; D: .; V: TRBV7-2; size: .; length: 15; CDR3: CASSSLRVTNYGYTF; DNA: TGTGCCAGCTCCTCCTTACGGGTGACTAACTATGGCTACACCTTC
J: TRBJ2-2; D: .; V: TRBV7-3; size: .; length: 13; CDR3: CASRELGTGELFF; DNA: TGTGCCAGCAGGGAGCTGGGCACCGGGGAGCTGTTTTTT
J: TRBJ2-5; D: .; V: TRBV5-1; size: .; length: 14; CDR3: CASRLGGFEETQYF; DNA: TGCGCCAGCAGGTTAGGGGGTTTTGAAGAGACCCAGTACTTC
J: TRBJ1-4; D: .; V: TRBV10-3; size: once; length: 13; CDR3: CAISVGPGEKLFF; DNA: TGTGCCATCAGTGTCGGACCGGGAGAAAAACTGTTTTTT
J: TRBJ1-5; D: TRBD1; V: TRBV6-2/TRBV6-3; size: .; length: 14; CDR3: CASSSGQSNQPQHF; DNA: TGTGCCAGCAGTTCGGGACAGAGCAATCAGCCCCAGCATTTT
J: TRBJ1-1; D: .; V: TRBV5-1; size: .; length: 15; CDR3: CASSSNGQMNTEAFF; DNA: TGCGCCAGCAGCTCGAATGGACAGATGAACACTGAAGCTTTCTTT